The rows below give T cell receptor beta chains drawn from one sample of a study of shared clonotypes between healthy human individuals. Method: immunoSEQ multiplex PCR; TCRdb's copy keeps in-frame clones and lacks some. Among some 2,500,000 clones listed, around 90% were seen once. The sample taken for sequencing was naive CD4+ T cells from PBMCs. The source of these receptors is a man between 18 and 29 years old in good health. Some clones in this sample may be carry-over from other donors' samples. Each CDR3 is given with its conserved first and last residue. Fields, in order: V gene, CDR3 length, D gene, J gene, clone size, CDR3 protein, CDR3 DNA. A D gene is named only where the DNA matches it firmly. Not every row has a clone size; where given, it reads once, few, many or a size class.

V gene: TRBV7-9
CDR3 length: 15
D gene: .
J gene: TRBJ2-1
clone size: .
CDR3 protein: CASSSTKVYENEQFF
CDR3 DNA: TGTGCCAGCAGCTCAACTAAGGTGTATGAAAATGAGCAGTTCTTC

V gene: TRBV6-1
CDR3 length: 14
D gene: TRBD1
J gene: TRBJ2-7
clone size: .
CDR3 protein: CASKEQGFTYEQYF
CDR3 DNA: TGTGCCAGCAAGGAACAGGGGTTCACCTACGAGCAGTACTTC

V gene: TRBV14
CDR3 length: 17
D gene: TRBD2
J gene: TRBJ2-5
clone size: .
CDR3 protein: CASSPGTSGNLQETQYF
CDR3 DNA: TGTGCCAGCAGCCCCGGGACTAGCGGGAACCTCCAAGAGACCCAGTACTTC

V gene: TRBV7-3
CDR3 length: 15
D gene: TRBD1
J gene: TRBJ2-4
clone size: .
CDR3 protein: CASSRLGTGSDIQYF
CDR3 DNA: TGTGCCAGCAGCCGCCTCGGGACAGGGAGCGACATTCAGTACTTC

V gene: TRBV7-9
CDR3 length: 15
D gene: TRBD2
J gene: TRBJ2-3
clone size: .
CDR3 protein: CASSTGTSGRDTQYF
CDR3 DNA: TGTGCCAGCAGCACAGGGACTAGCGGGAGGGATACGCAGTATTTT

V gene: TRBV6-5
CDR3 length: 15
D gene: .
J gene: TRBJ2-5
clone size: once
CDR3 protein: CASSSGTQPPETQYF
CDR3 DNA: TGTGCCAGCAGCTCCGGGACCCAACCGCCGGAGACCCAGTACTTC

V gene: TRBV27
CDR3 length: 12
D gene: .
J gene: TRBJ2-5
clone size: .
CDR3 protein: CASSYLGETQYF
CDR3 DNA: TGTGCCAGCAGTTACCTAGGAGAGACCCAGTACTTC

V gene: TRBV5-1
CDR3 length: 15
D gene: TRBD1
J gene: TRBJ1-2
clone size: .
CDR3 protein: CASSFTGAFEGGYTF
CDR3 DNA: TGCGCCAGCAGCTTTACAGGGGCCTTTGAGGGTGGCTACACCTTC

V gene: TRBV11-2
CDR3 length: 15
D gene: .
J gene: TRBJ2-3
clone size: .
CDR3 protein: CASSLEGGFTDTQYF
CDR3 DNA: TGTGCCAGCAGCTTAGAGGGGGGATTCACAGATACGCAGTATTTT

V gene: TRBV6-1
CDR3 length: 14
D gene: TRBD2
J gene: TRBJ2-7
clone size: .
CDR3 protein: CASSESTSGRLQYF
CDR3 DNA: TGTGCCAGCAGTGAATCCACTAGCGGGAGACTGCAGTACTTC

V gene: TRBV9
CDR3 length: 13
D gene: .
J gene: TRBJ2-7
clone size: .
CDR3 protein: CASSVDGGAEQYF
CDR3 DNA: TGTGCCAGCAGCGTAGATGGAGGGGCCGAGCAGTACTTC

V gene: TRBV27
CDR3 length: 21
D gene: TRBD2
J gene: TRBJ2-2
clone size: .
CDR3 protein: CASRPFGLTSGRAWVTGELFF
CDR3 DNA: TGTGCCAGCAGGCCCTTTGGGCTGACTAGCGGGAGGGCCTGGGTCACCGGGGAGCTGTTTTTT

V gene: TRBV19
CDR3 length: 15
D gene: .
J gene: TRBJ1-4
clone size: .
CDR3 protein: CASSRPGHEGEKLFF
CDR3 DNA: TGTGCCAGTAGTCGACCGGGCCACGAGGGGGAAAAACTGTTTTTT

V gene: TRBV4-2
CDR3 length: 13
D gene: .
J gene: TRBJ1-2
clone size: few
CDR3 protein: CASSQGARNGYTF
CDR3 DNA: TGTGCCAGCAGCCAAGGGGCGAGGAATGGCTACACCTTC

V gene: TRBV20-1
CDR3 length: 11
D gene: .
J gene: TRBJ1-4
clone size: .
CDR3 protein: CSGQAKSKLFF
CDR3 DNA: TGCAGTGGACAGGCGAAATCAAAACTGTTTTTT

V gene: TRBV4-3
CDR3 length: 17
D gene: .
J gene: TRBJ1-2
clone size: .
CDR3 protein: CASSQDLGAAGSMDYTF
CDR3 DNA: TGCGCCAGCAGCCAAGATCTCGGGGCGGCGGGTTCTATGGACTACACCTTC

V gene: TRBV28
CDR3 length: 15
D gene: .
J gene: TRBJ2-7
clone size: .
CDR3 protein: CASSFDRRSSYEQYF
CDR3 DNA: TGTGCCAGCAGTTTTGATCGTAGGAGCTCCTACGAGCAGTACTTC

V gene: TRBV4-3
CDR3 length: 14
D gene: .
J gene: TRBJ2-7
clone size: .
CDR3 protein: CASSQDRSSYEQYF
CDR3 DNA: TGCGCCAGCAGCCAAGATAGGAGTTCCTACGAGCAGTACTTC

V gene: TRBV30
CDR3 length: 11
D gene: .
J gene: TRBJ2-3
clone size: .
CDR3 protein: CAWTSTDTQYF
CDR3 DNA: TGTGCCTGGACGTCCACAGATACGCAGTATTTT

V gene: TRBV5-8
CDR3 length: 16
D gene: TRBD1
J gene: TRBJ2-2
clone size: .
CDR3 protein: CASSLRGTGTTGELFF
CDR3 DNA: TGTGCCAGCAGCTTGCGGGGGACAGGGACCACCGGGGAGCTGTTTTTT

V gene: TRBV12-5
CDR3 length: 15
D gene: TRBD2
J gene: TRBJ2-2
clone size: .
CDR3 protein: CASGFSAGGTGELFF
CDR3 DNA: TGTGCTAGTGGTTTTTCTGCGGGAGGCACCGGGGAGCTGTTTTTT

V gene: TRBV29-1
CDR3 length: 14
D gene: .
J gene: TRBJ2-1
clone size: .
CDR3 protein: CSGRNRESYNEQFF
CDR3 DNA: TGCAGCGGCCGTAACAGGGAATCCTACAATGAGCAGTTCTTC

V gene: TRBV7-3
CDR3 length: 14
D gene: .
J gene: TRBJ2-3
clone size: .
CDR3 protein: CASTPGGGTDTQYF
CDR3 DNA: TGTGCCAGCACCCCGGGCGGGGGCACAGATACGCAGTATTTT

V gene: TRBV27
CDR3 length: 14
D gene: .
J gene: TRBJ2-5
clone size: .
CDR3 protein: CASSLIGSRETQYF
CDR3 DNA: TGTGCCAGCAGTTTGATCGGGAGTCGGGAGACCCAGTACTTC

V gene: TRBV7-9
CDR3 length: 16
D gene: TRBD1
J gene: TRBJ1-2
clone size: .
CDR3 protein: CASSLWDREANYGYTF
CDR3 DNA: TGTGCCAGCAGCCTATGGGACAGGGAAGCTAACTATGGCTACACCTTC

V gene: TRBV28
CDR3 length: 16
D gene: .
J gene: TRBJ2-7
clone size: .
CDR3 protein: CASSFEGPGSSYEQYF
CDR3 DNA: TGTGCCAGCAGTTTCGAAGGACCGGGGAGCTCCTACGAGCAGTACTTC

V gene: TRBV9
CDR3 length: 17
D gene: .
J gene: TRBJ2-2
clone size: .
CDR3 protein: CASSETDYPTRAGELFF
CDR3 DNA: TGTGCCAGCAGCGAGACGGACTACCCGACGAGGGCCGGGGAGCTGTTTTTT

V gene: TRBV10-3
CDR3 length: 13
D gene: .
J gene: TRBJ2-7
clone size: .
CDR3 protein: CAISERTAYEQYF
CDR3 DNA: TGTGCCATCAGTGAACGGACAGCCTACGAGCAGTACTTC

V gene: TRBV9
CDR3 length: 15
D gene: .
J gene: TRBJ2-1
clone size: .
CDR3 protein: CASSVAVSSYNEQFF
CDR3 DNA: TGTGCCAGCAGCGTAGCGGTGAGCTCCTACAATGAGCAGTTCTTC

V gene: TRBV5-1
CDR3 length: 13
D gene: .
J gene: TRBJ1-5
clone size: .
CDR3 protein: CASSLDSGQPQHF
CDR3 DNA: TGCGCCAGCAGCTTGGATTCGGGTCAGCCCCAGCATTTT

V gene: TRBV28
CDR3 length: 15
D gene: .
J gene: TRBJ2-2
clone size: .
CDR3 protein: CASTGTPTNTGELFF
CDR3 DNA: TGTGCCAGCACTGGGACACCAACGAACACCGGGGAGCTGTTTTTT

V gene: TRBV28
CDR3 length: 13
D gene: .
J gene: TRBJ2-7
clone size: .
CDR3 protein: CASIKGQTYEQYF
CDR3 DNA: TGTGCCAGCATAAAGGGGCAAACCTACGAGCAGTACTTC

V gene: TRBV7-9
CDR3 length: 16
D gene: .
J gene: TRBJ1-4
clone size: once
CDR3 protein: CASSLGQPTTNEKLFF
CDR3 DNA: TGTGCCAGCAGCTTAGGACAGCCAACAACTAATGAAAAACTGTTTTTT

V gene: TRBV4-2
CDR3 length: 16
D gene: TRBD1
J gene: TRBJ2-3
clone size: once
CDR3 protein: CASSPRGTGVADTQYF
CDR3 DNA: TGTGCCAGCAGCCCCCGTGGGACAGGGGTCGCAGATACGCAGTATTTT

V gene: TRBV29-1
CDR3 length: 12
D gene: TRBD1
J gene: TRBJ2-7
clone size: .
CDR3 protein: CSARDSPYEQYF
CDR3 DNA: TGCAGCGCCCGGGACAGCCCCTACGAGCAGTACTTC

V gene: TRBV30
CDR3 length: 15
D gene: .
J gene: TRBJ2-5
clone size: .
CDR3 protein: CAWSVLALSQETQYF
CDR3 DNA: TGTGCCTGGAGTGTACTGGCATTGAGCCAAGAGACCCAGTACTTC

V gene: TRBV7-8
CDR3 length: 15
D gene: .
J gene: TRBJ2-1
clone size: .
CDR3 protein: CASRGGGLVAYEQFF
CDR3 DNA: TGTGCCAGCCGTGGGGGCGGGCTGGTGGCTTATGAGCAGTTCTTC

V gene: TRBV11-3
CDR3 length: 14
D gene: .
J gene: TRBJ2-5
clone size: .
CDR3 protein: CASSATGKKETQYF
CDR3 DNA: TGTGCCAGCAGCGCTACAGGGAAAAAAGAGACCCAGTACTTC

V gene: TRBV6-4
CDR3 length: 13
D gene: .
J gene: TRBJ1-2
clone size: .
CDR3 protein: CASSDAGSRGYTF
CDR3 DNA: TGTGCCAGCAGTGACGCAGGATCGAGGGGCTACACCTTC

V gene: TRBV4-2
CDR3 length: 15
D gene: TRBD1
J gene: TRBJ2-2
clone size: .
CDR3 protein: CASSQGTANTGELFF
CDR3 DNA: TGTGCCAGCAGCCAGGGGACAGCGAACACCGGGGAGCTGTTTTTT

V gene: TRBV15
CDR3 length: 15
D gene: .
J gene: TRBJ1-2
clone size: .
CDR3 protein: CATSRESGPNYGCTF
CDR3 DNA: TGTGCCACCAGCAGAGAAAGCGGCCCTAACTATGGCTGCACCTTC

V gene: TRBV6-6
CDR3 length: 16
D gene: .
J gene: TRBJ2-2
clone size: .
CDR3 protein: CASRSRGGPNTGELFF
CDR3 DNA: TGTGCCAGCAGGTCCCGGGGCGGACCGAACACCGGGGAGCTGTTTTTT

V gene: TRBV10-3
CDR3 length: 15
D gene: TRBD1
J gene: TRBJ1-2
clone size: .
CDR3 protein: CAITNGQGIGYGYTF
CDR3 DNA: TGTGCCATCACCAACGGACAGGGTATTGGGTATGGCTACACCTTC

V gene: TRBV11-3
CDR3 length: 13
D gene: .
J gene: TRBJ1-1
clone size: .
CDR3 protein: CASSRRVSTEAFF
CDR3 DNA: TGTGCCAGCAGCCGACGGGTGAGCACTGAAGCTTTCTTT

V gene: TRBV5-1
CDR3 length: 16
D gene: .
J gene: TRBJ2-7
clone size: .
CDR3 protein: CASSLVGRSLNYEQYF
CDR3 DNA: TGCGCCAGCAGCTTGGTTGGCAGATCCCTAAACTACGAGCAGTACTTC